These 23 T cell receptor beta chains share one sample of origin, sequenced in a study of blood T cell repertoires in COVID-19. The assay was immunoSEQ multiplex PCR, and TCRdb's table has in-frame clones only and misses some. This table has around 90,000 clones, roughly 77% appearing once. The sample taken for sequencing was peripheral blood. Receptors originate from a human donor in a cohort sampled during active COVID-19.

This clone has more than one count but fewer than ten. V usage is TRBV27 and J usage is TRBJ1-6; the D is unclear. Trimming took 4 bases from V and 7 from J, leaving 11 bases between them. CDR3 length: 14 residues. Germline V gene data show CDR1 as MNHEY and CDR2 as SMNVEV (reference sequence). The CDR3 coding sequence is TGTGCCAGCAGTTACAACAGCCAAAATTCACCCCTCCACTTT. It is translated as CASSYNSQNSPLHF.

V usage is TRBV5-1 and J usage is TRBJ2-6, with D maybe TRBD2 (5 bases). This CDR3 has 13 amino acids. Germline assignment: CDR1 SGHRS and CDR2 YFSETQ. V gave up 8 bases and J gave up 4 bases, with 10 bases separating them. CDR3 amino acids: CASGEGGANVLTF. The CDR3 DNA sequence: TGCGCCAGTGGCGAGGGAGGGGCCAACGTCCTGACTTTC.

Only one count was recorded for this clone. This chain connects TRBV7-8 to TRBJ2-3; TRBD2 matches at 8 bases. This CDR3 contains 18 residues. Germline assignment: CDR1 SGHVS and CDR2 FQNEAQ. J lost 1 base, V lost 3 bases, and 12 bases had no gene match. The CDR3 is CASSFLAVFGGGTDTQYF. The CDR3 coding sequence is TGTGCCAGCAGCTTTTTGGCCGTTTTCGGGGGGGGCACAGATACGCAGTATTTT.

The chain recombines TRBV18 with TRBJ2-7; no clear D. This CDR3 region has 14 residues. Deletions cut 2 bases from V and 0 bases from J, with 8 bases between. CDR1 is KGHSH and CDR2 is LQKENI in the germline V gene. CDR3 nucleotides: TGTGCCAGCTCACCAGGCAGCGTCTCCTACGAGCAGTACTTC. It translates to CASSPGSVSYEQYF.

In DNA, the CDR3 is TGTGCCAGCAGTTATCGGACAGGGGGCTGGGACACTGAAGCTTTCTTT. Protein: CASSYRTGGWDTEAFF. The V call is TRBV6-6, the J call TRBJ1-1; 11 bases are a match to TRBD1. CDR1 and CDR2 (germline): MNHNY, SVGAGI (reference sequence). V lost 3 bases to trimming and J lost 3 bases; unmatched junction nucleotides: 6. The CDR3 sequence is 16 residues long.

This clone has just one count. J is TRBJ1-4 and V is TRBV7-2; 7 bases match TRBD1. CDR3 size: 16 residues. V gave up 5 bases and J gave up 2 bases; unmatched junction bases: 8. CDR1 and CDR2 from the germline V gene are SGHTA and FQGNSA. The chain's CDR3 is CASSAQGRYTNEKLFF. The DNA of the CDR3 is TGTGCCAGCAGCGCACAGGGGAGGTATACTAATGAAAAACTGTTTTTT.

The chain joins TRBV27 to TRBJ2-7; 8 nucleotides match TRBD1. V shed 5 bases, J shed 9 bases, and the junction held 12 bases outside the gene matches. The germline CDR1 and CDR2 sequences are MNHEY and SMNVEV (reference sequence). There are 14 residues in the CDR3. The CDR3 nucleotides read TGTGCCAGCAGTACCCCGACAGGGGCGCTGGTGCAGTACTTC. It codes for CASSTPTGALVQYF.

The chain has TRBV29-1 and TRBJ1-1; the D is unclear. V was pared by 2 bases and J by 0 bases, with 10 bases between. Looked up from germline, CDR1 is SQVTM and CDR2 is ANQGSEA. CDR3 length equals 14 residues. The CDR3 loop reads CSVEQASMNTEAFF. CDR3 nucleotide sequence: TGCAGCGTTGAACAGGCCAGCATGAACACTGAAGCTTTCTTT.

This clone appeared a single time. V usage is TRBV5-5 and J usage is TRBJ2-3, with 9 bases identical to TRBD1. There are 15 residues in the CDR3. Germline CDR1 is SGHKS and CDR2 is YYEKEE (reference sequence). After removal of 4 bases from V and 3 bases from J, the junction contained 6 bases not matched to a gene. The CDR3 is CASSPGTGPTDTQYF. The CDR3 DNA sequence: TGTGCCAGCAGCCCCGGGACAGGGCCAACAGATACGCAGTATTTT.

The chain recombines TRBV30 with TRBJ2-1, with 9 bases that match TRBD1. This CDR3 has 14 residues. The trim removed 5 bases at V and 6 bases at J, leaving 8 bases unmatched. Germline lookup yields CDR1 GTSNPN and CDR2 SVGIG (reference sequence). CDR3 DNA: TGTGCCTGGGCCACCGGGACAGGGATCAATGAGCAGTTCTTC. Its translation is CAWATGTGINEQFF.

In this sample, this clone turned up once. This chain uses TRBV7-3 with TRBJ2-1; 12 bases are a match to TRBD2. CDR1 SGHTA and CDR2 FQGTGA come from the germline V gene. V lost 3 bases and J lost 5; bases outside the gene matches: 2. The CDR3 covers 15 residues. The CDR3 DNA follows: TGTGCCAGCAGCTTTGGACTAGCGGGGAACAATGAGCAGTTCTTC. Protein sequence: CASSFGLAGNNEQFF.

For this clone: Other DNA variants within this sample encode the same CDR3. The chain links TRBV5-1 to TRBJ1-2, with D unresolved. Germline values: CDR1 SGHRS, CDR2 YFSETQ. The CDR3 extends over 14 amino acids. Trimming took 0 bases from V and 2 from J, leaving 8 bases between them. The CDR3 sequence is CASSLVPANYGYTF. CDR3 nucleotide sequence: TGCGCCAGCAGCTTGGTCCCAGCGAACTATGGCTACACCTTC.

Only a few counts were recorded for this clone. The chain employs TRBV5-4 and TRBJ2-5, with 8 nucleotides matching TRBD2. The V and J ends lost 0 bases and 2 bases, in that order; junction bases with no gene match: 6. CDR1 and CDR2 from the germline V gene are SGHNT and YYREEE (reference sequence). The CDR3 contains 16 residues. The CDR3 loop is CASSLAQRGKQETQYF. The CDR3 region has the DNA TGTGCCAGCAGCTTGGCCCAGCGGGGGAAACAAGAGACCCAGTACTTC.

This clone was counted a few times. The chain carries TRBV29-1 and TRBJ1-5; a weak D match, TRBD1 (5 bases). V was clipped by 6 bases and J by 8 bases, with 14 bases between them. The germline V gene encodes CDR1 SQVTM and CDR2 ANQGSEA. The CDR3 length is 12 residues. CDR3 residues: CSVGQGREPQHF. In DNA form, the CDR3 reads TGCAGCGTCGGGCAGGGCCGGGAGCCCCAGCATTTT. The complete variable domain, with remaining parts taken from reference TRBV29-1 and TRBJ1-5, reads SAVISQKPSRDICQRGTSLTIQCQVDSQVTMMFWYRQQPGQSLTLIATANQGSEATYESGFVIDKFPISRPNLTFSTLTVSNMSPEDSSIYLCSVGQGREPQHFGDGTRLSIL.

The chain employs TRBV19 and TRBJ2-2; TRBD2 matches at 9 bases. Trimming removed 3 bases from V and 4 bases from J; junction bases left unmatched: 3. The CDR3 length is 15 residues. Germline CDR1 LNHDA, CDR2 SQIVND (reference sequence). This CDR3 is CASSISTSGTGELFF. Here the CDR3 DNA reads TGTGCCAGTAGTATCTCGACTAGCGGCACCGGGGAGCTGTTTTTT.

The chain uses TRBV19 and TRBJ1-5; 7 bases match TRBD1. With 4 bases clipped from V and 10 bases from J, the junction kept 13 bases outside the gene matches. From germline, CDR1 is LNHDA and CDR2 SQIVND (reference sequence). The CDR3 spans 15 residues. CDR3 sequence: CASSKSATGSQPQHF. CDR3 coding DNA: TGTGCCAGTAGTAAATCCGCGACAGGGAGTCAACCCCAGCATTTT.

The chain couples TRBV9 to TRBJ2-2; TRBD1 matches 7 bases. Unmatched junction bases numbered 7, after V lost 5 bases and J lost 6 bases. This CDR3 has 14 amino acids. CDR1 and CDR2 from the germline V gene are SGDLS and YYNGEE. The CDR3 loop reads CASSLRQGPGELFF. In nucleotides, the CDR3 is TGTGCCAGCAGTCTCAGACAGGGCCCCGGGGAGCTGTTTTTT.

The CDR3 region is CASSLRDNYNEQFF. CDR3 in DNA: TGTGCCAGCTCACTCCGGGACAACTACAATGAGCAGTTCTTC. The chain employs TRBV18 and TRBJ2-1; tentative D call: TRBD1 (6 bases). This CDR3 contains 14 residues. CDR1 and CDR2 from the germline V gene are KGHSH and LQKENI. V was shortened by 4 bases and J by 3 bases, with 10 bases between the two germline ends.

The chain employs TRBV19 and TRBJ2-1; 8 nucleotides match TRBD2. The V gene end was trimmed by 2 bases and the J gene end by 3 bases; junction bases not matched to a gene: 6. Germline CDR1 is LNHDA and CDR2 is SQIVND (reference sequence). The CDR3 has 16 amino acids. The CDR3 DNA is TGTGCCAGTAGTATAATGTCACTAGCGGACTACAATGAGCAGTTCTTC. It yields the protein CASSIMSLADYNEQFF.

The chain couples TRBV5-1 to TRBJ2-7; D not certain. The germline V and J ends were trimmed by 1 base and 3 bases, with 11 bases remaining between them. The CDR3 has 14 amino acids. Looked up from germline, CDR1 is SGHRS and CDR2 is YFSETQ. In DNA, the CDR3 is TGCGCCAGCAGCTTGTGGGTGCCGGGCTACGAGCAGTACTTC. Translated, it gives CASSLWVPGYEQYF.

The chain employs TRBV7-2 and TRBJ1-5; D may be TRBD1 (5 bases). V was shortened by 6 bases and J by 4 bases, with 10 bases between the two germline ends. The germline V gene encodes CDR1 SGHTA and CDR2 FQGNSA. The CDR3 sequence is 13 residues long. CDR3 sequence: CASSTTVNQPQHF. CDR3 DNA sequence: TGTGCCAGCAGTACGACAGTTAATCAGCCCCAGCATTTT.

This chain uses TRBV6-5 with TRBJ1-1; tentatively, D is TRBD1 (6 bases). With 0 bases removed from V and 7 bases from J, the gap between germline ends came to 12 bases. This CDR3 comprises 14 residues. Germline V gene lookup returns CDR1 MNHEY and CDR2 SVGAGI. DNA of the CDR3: TGTGCCAGCAGTTACTCGGGGGCAATCGGTGAAGCTTTCTTT. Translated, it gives CASSYSGAIGEAFF.

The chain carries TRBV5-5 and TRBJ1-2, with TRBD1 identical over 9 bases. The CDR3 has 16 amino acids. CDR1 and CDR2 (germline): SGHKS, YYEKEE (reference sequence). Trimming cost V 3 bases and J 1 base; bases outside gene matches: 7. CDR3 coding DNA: TGTGCCAGCAGCTCAGGGACAGGGTCGGGTAACTATGGCTACACCTTC. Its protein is CASSSGTGSGNYGYTF.